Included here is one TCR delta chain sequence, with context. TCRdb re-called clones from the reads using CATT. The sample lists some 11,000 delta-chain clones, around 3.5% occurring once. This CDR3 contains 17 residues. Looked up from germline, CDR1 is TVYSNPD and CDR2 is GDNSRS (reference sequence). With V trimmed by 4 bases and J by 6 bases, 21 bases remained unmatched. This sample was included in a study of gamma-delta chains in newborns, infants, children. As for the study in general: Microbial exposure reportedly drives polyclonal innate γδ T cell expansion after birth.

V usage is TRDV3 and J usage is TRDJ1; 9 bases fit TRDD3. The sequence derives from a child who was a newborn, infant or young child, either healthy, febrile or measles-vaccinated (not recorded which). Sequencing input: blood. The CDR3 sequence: CASRTNLRVLGEHKLIF. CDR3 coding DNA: TGTGCCTCCAGGACGAATCTCAGAGTACTGGGGGAACATAAACTCATCTTT.